This TCR beta chain was observed in a study of blood T cells in healthy people across ages. The study's findings and limits: No conclusive comparison of naive versus antigen-experienced cells was possible with unsorted PBMCs.

The authors drew 7.5 to 10 milliliters of peripheral blood from each donor. The CDR3 spans 12 residues. Germline V gene sequence: CDR1 SGHTA, CDR2 FQGNSA. For the second PCR, which ran for about 6 to 11 cycles, a sample-barcoded 5' primer and a J-beta primer mix were used. TCRdb re-analysed the 5' RACE reads in MiXCR, keeping a single row per CDR3 protein. This table holds under 1,100,000 distinct CDR3 sequences, under 30% found once. This clonotype was seen a few times. Its specificity is not known. The junction departs from the called germline gene at one end, perhaps through a read error. The same specimen was also included in a second study, on T cells of mothers and their children. That investigation notes: Each mother yielded more than 10 million TCR beta CDR3 reads. Each child yielded about 3 million reads. The output of TCR recombination is shaped by thymic selection similarly in related and unrelated pairs.

The specimen was blood. The chain employs TRBV7-2 and TRBJ2-5; D unresolved. This receptor was taken from a girl aged 2 to 10 in good health. CDR3 protein: CASSPERVPVHF. The CDR3 DNA sequence: TGTGCCAGCAGCCCCGAGAGAGTTCCAGTACACTTC.